Listed below are T cell receptor beta chains from one sample, sequenced in a study of blood T cell repertoires in COVID-19. Some clones are missing from TCRdb's copy, which holds only in-frame ones; the method was immunoSEQ multiplex PCR. The sample holds 150,000 to 200,000 clones, roughly 84% seen once. Specimen: PBMCs or T cells enriched from blood (not recorded which). These receptors were taken from a man in his sixties who had recovered from COVID-19. Both conserved end residues are part of each CDR3. D genes are given only for firm matches. Size is stated for part of the rows, as once, few or many counts, or as a class when the clone is expanded.

clone size: -; D gene: TRBD1; J gene: TRBJ1-6; V gene: TRBV14; CDR3 protein: CASSRRTGGENSPLHF; CDR3 DNA: TGTGCCAGCAGCCGAAGGACAGGGGGAGAGAATTCACCCCTCCACTTT
clone size: -; D gene: -; J gene: TRBJ1-1; V gene: TRBV9; CDR3 protein: CASSVATKLNTEAFF; CDR3 DNA: TGTGCCAGCAGCGTAGCTACGAAACTGAACACTGAAGCTTTCTTT
clone size: -; D gene: TRBD1; J gene: TRBJ2-7; V gene: TRBV14; CDR3 protein: CASSQVGQGAYEQYF; CDR3 DNA: TGTGCCAGCAGCCAAGTGGGACAGGGAGCCTACGAGCAGTACTTC
clone size: -; D gene: -; J gene: TRBJ2-2; V gene: TRBV3-1/TRBV3-2; CDR3 protein: CASSQVIGRSGELFF; CDR3 DNA: TGTGCCAGCAGCCAAGTTATTGGGCGTAGCGGGGAGCTGTTTTTT
clone size: -; D gene: TRBD2; J gene: TRBJ2-1; V gene: TRBV10-3; CDR3 protein: CAISFSGGDNEQFF; CDR3 DNA: TGTGCCATCAGTTTTAGCGGGGGGGACAATGAGCAGTTCTTC
clone size: -; D gene: TRBD2; J gene: TRBJ2-2; V gene: TRBV7-3; CDR3 protein: CASSFGLAEPNTGELFF; CDR3 DNA: TGTGCCAGCAGCTTCGGACTAGCGGAGCCGAACACCGGGGAGCTGTTTTTT
clone size: once; D gene: -; J gene: TRBJ1-4; V gene: TRBV5-4; CDR3 protein: CASSLQSNEKLFF; CDR3 DNA: TGTGCCAGCAGCTTGCAATCTAATGAAAAACTGTTTTTT
clone size: -; D gene: -; J gene: TRBJ1-2; V gene: TRBV7-8; CDR3 protein: CASSLQGTGAGYTF; CDR3 DNA: TGTGCCAGCAGCTTACAGGGTACCGGAGCTGGCTACACCTTC
clone size: -; D gene: -; J gene: TRBJ1-6; V gene: TRBV3-1/TRBV3-2; CDR3 protein: CASRYQEGDLSPLHF; CDR3 DNA: TGTGCCAGCAGATATCAGGAGGGCGATTTGTCACCCCTCCACTTT
clone size: once; D gene: -; J gene: TRBJ2-1; V gene: TRBV6-2/TRBV6-3; CDR3 protein: CASSQREAYNEQFF; CDR3 DNA: TGTGCCAGCAGTCAACGGGAAGCCTACAATGAGCAGTTCTTC
clone size: -; D gene: TRBD2; J gene: TRBJ2-2; V gene: TRBV5-1; CDR3 protein: CASSSREISGVNTGELFF; CDR3 DNA: TGCGCCAGCAGCTCCCGCGAAATTAGCGGGGTGAACACCGGGGAGCTGTTTTTT
clone size: -; D gene: -; J gene: TRBJ2-3; V gene: TRBV19; CDR3 protein: CASSIPGVTDTQYF; CDR3 DNA: TGTGCCAGTAGTATACCAGGGGTCACAGATACGCAGTATTTT
clone size: few; D gene: -; J gene: TRBJ1-4; V gene: TRBV5-1; CDR3 protein: CASSLNSRGEKLFF; CDR3 DNA: TGCGCCAGCAGCTTGAACAGTCGGGGAGAAAAACTGTTTTTT
clone size: -; D gene: -; J gene: TRBJ1-2; V gene: TRBV30; CDR3 protein: CAWSVEIWYGYTF; CDR3 DNA: TGTGCCTGGAGTGTAGAGATCTGGTATGGCTACACCTTC